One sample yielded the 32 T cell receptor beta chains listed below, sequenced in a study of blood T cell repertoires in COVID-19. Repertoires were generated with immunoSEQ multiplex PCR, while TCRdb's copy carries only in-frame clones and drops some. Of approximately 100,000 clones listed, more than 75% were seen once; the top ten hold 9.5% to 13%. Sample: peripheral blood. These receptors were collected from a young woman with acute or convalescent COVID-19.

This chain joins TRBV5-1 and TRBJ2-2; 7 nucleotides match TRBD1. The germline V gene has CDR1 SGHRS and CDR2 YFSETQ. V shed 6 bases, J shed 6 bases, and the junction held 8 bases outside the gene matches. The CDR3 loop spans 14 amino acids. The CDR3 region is CASTLRGPAGELFF. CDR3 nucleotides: TGCGCCAGCACCCTAAGGGGGCCTGCCGGGGAGCTGTTTTTT.

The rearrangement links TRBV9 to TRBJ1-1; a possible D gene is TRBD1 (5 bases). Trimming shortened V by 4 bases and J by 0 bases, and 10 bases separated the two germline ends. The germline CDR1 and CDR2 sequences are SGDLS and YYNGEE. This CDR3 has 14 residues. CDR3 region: CASSLGEVNTEAFF. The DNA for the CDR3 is TGTGCCAGCAGCCTGGGGGAGGTGAACACTGAAGCTTTCTTT.

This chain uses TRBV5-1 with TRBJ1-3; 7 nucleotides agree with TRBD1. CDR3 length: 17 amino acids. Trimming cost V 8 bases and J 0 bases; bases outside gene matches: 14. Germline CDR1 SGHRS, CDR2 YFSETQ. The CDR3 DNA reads TGCGCCAGAGGGGGCTGGGGCCTCCGTACCTCTGGAAACACCATATATTTT. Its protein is CARGGWGLRTSGNTIYF.

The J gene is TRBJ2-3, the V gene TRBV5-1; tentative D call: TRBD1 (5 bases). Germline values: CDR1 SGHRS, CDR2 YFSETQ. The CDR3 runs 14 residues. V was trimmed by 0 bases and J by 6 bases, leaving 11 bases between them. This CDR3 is CASSLGGLRDTQYF. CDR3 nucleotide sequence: TGCGCCAGCAGCTTGGGGGGCCTTCGGGATACGCAGTATTTT.

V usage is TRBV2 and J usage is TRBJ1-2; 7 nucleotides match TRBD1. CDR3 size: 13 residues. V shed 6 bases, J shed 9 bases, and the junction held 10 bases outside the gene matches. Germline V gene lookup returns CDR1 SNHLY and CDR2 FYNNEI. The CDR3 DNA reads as TGTGCCAGCAGCTATTACGACAGGGTTAGCTACACCTTC. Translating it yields CASSYYDRVSYTF.

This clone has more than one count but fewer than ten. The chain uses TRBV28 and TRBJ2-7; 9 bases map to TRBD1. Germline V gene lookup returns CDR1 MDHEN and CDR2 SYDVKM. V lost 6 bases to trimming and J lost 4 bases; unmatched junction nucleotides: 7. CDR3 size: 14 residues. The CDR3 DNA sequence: TGTGCCAGCAGGCTGGGACAGGGTGGATACGAGCAGTACTTC. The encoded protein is CASRLGQGGYEQYF.

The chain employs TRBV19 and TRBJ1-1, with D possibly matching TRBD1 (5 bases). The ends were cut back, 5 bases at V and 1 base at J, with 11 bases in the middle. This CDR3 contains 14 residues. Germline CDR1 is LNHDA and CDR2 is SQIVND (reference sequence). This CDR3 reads CASSFLTGNTEAFF. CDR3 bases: TGTGCCAGTAGTTTCTTAACAGGGAACACTGAAGCTTTCTTT.

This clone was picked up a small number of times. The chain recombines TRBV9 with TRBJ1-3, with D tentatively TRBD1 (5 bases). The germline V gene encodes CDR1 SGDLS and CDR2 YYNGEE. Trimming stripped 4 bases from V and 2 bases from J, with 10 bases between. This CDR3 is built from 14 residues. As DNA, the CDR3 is TGTGCCAGCAGCTCAGACAGAACTGGAAACACCATATATTTT. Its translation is CASSSDRTGNTIYF.

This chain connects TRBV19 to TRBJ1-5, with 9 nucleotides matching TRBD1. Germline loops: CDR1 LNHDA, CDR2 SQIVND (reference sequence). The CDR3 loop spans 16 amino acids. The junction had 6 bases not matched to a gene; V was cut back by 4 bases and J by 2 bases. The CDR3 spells CASSSGRDRGNQPQHF. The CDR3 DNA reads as TGTGCCAGTAGTAGCGGTCGGGACAGGGGCAATCAGCCCCAGCATTTT.

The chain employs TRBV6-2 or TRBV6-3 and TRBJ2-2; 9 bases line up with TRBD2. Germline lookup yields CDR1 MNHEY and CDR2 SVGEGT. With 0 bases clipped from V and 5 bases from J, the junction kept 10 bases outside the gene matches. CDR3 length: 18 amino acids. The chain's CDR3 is CASSYSNAGGPGTGELFF. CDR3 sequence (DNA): TGTGCCAGCAGTTACTCGAATGCGGGGGGGCCGGGGACCGGGGAGCTGTTTTTT.

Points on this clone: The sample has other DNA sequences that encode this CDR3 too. CDR3 nucleotides: TGTGCCAGCTCACCATGGGGGGACACCGGGGAGCTGTTTTTT. Its protein is CASSPWGDTGELFF. The chain combines TRBV18 with TRBJ2-2, with TRBD2 as a possible D gene (6 bases). V lost 2 bases and J lost 3, with 7 bases in between. The CDR3 is made up of 14 amino acids. From germline, CDR1 is KGHSH and CDR2 LQKENI. Supplemented by reference TRBV18 and TRBJ2-2, the full variable domain reads NAGVMQNPRHLVRRRGQEARLRCSPMKGHSHVYWYRQLPEEGLKFMVYLQKENIIDESGMPKERFSAEFPKEGPSILRIQQVVRGDSAAYFCASSPWGDTGELFFGEGSRLTVL.

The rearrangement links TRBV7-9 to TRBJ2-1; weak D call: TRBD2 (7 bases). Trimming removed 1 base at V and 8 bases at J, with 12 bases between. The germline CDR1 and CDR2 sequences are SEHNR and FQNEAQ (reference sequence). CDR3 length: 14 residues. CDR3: CASSLGQGGDEQFF. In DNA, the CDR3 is TGTGCCAGCAGCTTAGGTCAAGGGGGGGATGAGCAGTTCTTC.

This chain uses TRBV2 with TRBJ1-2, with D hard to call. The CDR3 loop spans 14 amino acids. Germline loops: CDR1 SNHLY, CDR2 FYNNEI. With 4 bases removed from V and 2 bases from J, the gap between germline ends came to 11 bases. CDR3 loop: CASSGQTRNYGYTF. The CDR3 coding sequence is TGTGCCAGCAGTGGGCAGACCAGGAACTATGGCTACACCTTC.

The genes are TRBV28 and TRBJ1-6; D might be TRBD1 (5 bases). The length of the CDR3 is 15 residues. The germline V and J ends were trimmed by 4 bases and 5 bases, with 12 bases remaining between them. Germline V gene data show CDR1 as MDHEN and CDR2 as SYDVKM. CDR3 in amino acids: CASSSAGLHNSPLHF. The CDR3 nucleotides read TGTGCCAGCAGTTCTGCGGGACTGCATAATTCACCCCTCCACTTT.

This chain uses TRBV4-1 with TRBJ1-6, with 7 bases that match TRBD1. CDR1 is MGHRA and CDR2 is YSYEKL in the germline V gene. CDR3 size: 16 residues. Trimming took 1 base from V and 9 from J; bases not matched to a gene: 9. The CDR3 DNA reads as TGCGCCAGCAGCCAAGGTACCAGGGCAGGGGGTTCACCCCTCCACTTT. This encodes CASSQGTRAGGSPLHF.

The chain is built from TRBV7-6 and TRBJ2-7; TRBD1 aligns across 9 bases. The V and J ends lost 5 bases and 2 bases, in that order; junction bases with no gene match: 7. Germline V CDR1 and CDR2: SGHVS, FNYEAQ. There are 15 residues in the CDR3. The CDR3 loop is CASSPTWTGAYEQYF. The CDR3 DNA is TGTGCCAGCAGCCCGACTTGGACAGGGGCCTACGAGCAGTACTTC.

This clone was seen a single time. The CDR3 DNA sequence: TGTGCCAGCAGGGACAGTGCGGGGGATCAGCCCCAGCATTTT. It yields the protein CASRDSAGDQPQHF. The V call is TRBV6-6, the J call TRBJ1-5, with TRBD1 as a possible D gene (6 bases). Trimming took 6 bases from V and 5 from J, leaving 14 bases between them. CDR1 and CDR2 from the germline V gene are MNHNY and SVGAGI (reference sequence). The CDR3 is made up of 14 amino acids.

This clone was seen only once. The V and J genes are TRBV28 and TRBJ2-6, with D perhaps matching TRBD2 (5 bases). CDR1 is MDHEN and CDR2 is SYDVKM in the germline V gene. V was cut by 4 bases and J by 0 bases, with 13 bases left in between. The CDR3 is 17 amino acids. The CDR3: CASSSGGPYSGANVLTF. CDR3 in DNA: TGTGCCAGCAGTTCCGGAGGACCCTACTCTGGGGCCAACGTCCTGACTTTC.

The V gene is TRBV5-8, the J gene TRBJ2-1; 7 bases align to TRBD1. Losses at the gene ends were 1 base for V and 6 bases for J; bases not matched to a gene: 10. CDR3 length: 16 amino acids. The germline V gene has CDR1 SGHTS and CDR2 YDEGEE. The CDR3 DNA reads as TGTGCCAGCAGCTTGTTTCGGGACAGTGGATCCAATGAGCAGTTCTTC. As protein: CASSLFRDSGSNEQFF.

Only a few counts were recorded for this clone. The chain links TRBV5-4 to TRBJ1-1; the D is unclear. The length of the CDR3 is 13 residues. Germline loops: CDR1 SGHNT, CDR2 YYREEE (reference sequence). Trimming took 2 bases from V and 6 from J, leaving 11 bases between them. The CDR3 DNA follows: TGTGCCAGCAGCTTCCAGCACGGGTCTGAAGCTTTCTTT. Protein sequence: CASSFQHGSEAFF.

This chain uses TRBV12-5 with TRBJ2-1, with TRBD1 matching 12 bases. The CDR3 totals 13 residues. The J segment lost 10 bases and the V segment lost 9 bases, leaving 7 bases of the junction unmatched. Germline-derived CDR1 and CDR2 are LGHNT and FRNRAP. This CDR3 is CASRDRGLGEQFF. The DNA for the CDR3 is TGTGCTAGCCGGGACAGGGGGCTAGGAGAGCAGTTCTTC.

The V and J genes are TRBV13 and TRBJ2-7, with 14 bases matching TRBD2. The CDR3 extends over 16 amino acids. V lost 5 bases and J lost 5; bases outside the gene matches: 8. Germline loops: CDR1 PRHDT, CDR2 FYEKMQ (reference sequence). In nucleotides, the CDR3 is TGTGCCAGCAGCCCTCGGACTAGCGGGGGGCCCCACGAGCAGTACTTC. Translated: CASSPRTSGGPHEQYF.

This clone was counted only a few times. The CDR3 sequence: CASSSQGEIWQPQHF. CDR3 DNA: TGTGCCAGCAGTTCGCAGGGGGAGATTTGGCAGCCCCAGCATTTT. The chain uses TRBV27 and TRBJ1-5; TRBD1 matches at 7 bases. The CDR3 has 15 amino acids. The trim removed 4 bases at V and 7 bases at J, leaving 10 bases unmatched. In germline, CDR1 is MNHEY, CDR2 SMNVEV (reference sequence).

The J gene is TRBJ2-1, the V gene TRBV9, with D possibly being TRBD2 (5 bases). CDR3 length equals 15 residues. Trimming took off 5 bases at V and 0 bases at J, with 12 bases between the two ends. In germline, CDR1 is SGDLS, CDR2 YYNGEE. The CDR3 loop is CASSGRTPSYNEQFF. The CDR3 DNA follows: TGTGCCAGCAGTGGCAGGACTCCCTCCTACAATGAGCAGTTCTTC.

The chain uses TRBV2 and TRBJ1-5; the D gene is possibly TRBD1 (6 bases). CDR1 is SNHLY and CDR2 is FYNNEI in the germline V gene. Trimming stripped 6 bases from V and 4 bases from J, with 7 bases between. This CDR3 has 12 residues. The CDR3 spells CASRDSNQPQHF. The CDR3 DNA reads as TGTGCCAGCAGGGACAGTAATCAGCCCCAGCATTTT.

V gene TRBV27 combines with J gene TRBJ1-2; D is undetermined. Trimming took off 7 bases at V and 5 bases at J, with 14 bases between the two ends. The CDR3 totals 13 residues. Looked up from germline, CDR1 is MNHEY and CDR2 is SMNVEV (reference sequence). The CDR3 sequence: CASTPGGRYGYTF. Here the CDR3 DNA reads TGTGCCAGCACCCCGGGAGGGAGGTATGGCTACACCTTC.

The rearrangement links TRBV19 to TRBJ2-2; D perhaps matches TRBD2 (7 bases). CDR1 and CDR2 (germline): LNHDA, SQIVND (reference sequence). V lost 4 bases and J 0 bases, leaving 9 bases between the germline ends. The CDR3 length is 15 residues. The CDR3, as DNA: TGTGCCAGTAGTAGGGGGGGCCCGAACACCGGGGAGCTGTTTTTT. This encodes CASSRGGPNTGELFF. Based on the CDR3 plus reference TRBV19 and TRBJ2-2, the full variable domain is DGGITQSPKYLFRKEGQNVTLSCEQNLNHDAMYWYRQDPGQGLRLIYYSQIVNDFQKGDIAEGYSVSREKKESFPLTVTSAQKNPTAFYLCASSRGGPNTGELFFGEGSRLTVL.

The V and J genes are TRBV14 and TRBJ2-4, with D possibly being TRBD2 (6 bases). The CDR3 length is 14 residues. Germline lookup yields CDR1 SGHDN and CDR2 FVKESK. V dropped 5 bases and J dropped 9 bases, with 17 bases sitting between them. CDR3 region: CASSRLGTGSIQYF. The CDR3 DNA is TGTGCCAGCAGCAGGCTGGGGACTGGGAGCATTCAGTACTTC.

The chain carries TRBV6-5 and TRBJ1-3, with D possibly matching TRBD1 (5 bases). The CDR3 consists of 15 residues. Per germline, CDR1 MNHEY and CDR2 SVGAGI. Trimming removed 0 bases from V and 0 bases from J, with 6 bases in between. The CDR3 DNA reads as TGTGCCAGCAGTTACTCGACAGTCTCTGGAAACACCATATATTTT. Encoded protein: CASSYSTVSGNTIYF.

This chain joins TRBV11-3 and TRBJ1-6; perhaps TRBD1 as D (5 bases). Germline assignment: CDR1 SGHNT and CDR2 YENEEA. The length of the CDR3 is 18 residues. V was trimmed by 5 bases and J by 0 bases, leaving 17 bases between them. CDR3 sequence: CASSPRPGLSSYNSPLHF. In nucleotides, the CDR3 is TGTGCCAGCAGCCCCCGGCCGGGACTGAGCTCCTATAATTCACCCCTCCACTTT.

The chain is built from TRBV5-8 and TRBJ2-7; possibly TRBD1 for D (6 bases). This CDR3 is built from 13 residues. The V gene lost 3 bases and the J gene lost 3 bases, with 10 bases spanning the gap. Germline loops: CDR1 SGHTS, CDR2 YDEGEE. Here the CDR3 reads CASSYGTLYEQYF. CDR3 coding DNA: TGTGCCAGCAGCTACGGGACACTCTACGAGCAGTACTTC.

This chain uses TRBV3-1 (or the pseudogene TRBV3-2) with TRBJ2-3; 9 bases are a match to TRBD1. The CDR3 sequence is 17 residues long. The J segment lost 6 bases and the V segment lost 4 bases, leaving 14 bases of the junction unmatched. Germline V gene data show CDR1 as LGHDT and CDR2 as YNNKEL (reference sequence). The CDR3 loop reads CASSLGSRQGGLDTQYF. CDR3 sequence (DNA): TGTGCCAGCAGCCTAGGTTCGCGACAGGGGGGCCTTGATACGCAGTATTTT.